The 27 T cell receptor beta chains reported below all come from one sample, sequenced in a study of T cell repertoires in cytomegalovirus infection. MiXCR was run by TCRdb on the reads, yielding one entry per CDR3 protein. The sample has some 270,000 distinct CDR3 sequences; about 18% are singletons. The source material was CD8+ T cells from PBMCs. The receptors stem from a human donor in good health (CMV status not recorded). Some clones in this sample may be carry-over from other donors' samples.

This clonotype was counted many times. The rearrangement links TRBV4-1 to TRBJ1-1; D is ambiguous. This CDR3 has 13 residues. V lost 0 bases and J 5 bases, leaving 7 bases between the germline ends. Germline V gene lookup returns CDR1 MGHRA and CDR2 YSYEKL. The CDR3 DNA is TGCGCCAGCAGCCAAGAAGGGCGAACTGAAGCTTTCTTT. This sequence encodes CASSQEGRTEAFF.

This chain links TRBV6-2 or TRBV6-3 with TRBJ2-7; 9 positions agree with TRBD1. Germline CDR1 MNHEY, CDR2 SVGEGT. The V and J ends lost 0 bases and 1 base, in that order; junction bases with no gene match: 13. CDR3 length: 19 residues. This CDR3 is CASSYSHRGQGYLSYEQYF. In DNA form, the CDR3 reads TGTGCCAGCAGTTACTCCCACCGGGGACAGGGCTACCTTTCCTACGAGCAGTACTTC.

This clonotype occurred many times. The gene calls are TRBV11-2 and TRBJ2-1; the match to TRBD1 covers 9 bases. The CDR3 length is 16 residues. Trimming at V came to 6 bases and at J to 7 bases, leaving 13 bases not matched to a gene. CDR1 is SGHAT, CDR2 FQNNGV, per germline. In DNA form, the CDR3 reads TGTGCCAGCAGACCCCTCCGGGACAGGGTAAGGAATGAGCAGTTCTTC. This translates into CASRPLRDRVRNEQFF. Drawing the rest from reference TRBV11-2 and TRBJ2-1, the complete variable domain is EAGVAQSPRYKIIEKRQSVAFWCNPISGHATLYWYQQILGQGPKLLIQFQNNGVVDDSQLPKDRFSAERLKGVDSTLKIQPAKLEDSAVYLCASRPLRDRVRNEQFFGPGTRLTVL.

The chain is built from TRBV27 and TRBJ1-1, with D possibly TRBD1 on 5 matching bases. V lost 5 bases to trimming and J lost 11 bases, with 18 bases between them. From germline, CDR1 is MNHEY and CDR2 SMNVEV (reference sequence). The CDR3 length is 13 residues. The CDR3 nucleotides read TGTGCCAGCAGTCACCCCCCGCTAGGGGCCGCTTTCTTT. This codes for CASSHPPLGAAFF.

This clonotype was seen repeatedly, ten times or more. This chain connects TRBV7-9 to TRBJ1-2; 7 bases fit TRBD1. The CDR3 is 15 amino acids. Trimming removed 3 bases from V and 2 bases from J; junction bases left unmatched: 6. Germline V gives CDR1 SEHNR, CDR2 FQNEAQ (reference sequence). The CDR3 reads CASSFTGATNYGYTF. The CDR3 nucleotides are TGTGCCAGCAGCTTTACAGGGGCGACCAACTATGGCTACACCTTC.

Only a few counts were recorded for this clonotype. This sequence joins TRBV12-3 or TRBV12-4 and TRBJ2-4; 10 bases are shared with TRBD2. The CDR3 runs 18 residues. The ends lost 4 bases at V and 0 bases at J; junction bases unmatched: 9. The CDR3 sequence: CASSWVLAGPLAKNIQYF. Written as DNA, the CDR3 is TGTGCCAGCAGTTGGGTACTAGCGGGGCCACTAGCCAAAAACATTCAGTACTTC.

The chain uses TRBV6-6 and TRBJ1-6, with 9 bases fitting TRBD1. Germline loops: CDR1 MNHNY, CDR2 SVGAGI (reference sequence). This CDR3 spans 21 amino acids. V shed 4 bases and J 5 bases; nucleotides not matched to a gene: 21. CDR3 sequence (DNA): TGTGCCAGCAGTTCCACAGACCCTTTATGGGGGGACAGGGTGGATAATTCACCCCTCCACTTT. This gives the protein CASSSTDPLWGDRVDNSPLHF.

The chain joins TRBV4-3 to TRBJ2-7, with D perhaps matching TRBD1 or TRBD2 (5 bases each). V lost 4 bases and J 5 bases, leaving 15 bases between the germline ends. The length of the CDR3 is 14 residues. Germline CDR1 LGHNA, CDR2 YSLEER. The CDR3 DNA sequence: TGCGCCAGCAGCCCTAATACAGGACTCCACGAGCAGTACTTC. Amino acids: CASSPNTGLHEQYF.

This clonotype was detected many times. The CDR3 bases are TGTGCCAGCAGCTCAATCTTTATGGAGCTGTTTTTT. This sequence encodes CASSSIFMELFF. The genes are TRBV7-8 and TRBJ2-2; the D is unclear. The germline gives CDR1 SGHVS, CDR2 FQNEAQ. The CDR3 covers 12 residues. Trimming removed 4 bases from V and 10 bases from J, with 10 bases in between.

The CDR3 DNA is TGCAGCGTTGAAACCCGGGACGGCTACTACGAGCAGTACTTC. Protein sequence: CSVETRDGYYEQYF. The chain is built from TRBV29-1 and TRBJ2-7; D is perhaps TRBD1 or TRBD2 (5 bases each). The CDR3 extends over 14 amino acids. Germline V gene lookup returns CDR1 SQVTM and CDR2 ANQGSEA. V was cut by 2 bases and J by 3 bases, with 14 bases left in between.

The table lists this clonotype with many counts. J is TRBJ1-1 and V is TRBV7-2; D possibly corresponds to TRBD1 (6 bases). From germline, CDR1 is SGHTA and CDR2 FQGNSA. CDR3 size: 13 residues. V lost 5 bases, J lost 5 bases, and 12 bases lay in between. The chain's CDR3 is CASSVVGGTEAFF. CDR3 DNA sequence: TGTGCCAGCAGCGTCGTAGGGGGGACTGAAGCTTTCTTT.

This clonotype was counted a few times. The chain uses TRBV12-3 or TRBV12-4 and TRBJ1-2, with D possibly matching TRBD1 (6 bases). The CDR3 is made up of 15 amino acids. Deletions cut 6 bases from V and 4 bases from J, with 18 bases between. The DNA of the CDR3 is TGTGCCAGCAGCCCTCGGGGGCGAGAGATCTATGGCTACACCTTC. This codes for CASSPRGREIYGYTF.

This clonotype appeared a few times. The rearrangement uses TRBV6-2 or TRBV6-3 and TRBJ2-1; tentative D call: TRBD2 (6 bases). The CDR3 covers 16 residues. Trimming stripped 4 bases from V and 0 bases from J, with 13 bases between. CDR1 is MNHEY and CDR2 is SVGEGT in the germline V gene. CDR3 sequence (DNA): TGTGCCAGCAGTTCGGGGGTAACCGGCTCCTACAATGAGCAGTTCTTC. This encodes CASSSGVTGSYNEQFF.

In this sample, this clonotype turned up many times. This rearrangement joins TRBV6-5 to TRBJ1-2; possibly TRBD1 for D (5 bases). The germline CDR1 and CDR2 sequences are MNHEY and SVGAGI. The length of the CDR3 is 14 residues. V lost 2 bases to trimming and J lost 0 bases, with 7 bases between them. CDR3 DNA sequence: TGTGCCAGCAGTTACCGGACACCTAACTATGGCTACACCTTC. Its protein is CASSYRTPNYGYTF.

In regard to this clonotype: A single base separates this from a much larger clone, so it may be a read error. This chain connects TRBV28 to TRBJ1-4, with a weak D call TRBD1 (6 bases). CDR1 is MDHEN and CDR2 is SYDVKM in the germline V gene. This CDR3 spans 16 amino acids. V gave up 6 bases and J gave up 0 bases, with 14 bases separating them. The CDR3 loop is CASRLPGDATNEKLFF. The CDR3 DNA follows: TGTGCCAGCAGGTTACCAGGGGACGCAACTAATGAAAAACTGTTTTTT.

This clonotype was picked up many times. The chain uses TRBV11-2 and TRBJ2-1; TRBD2 matches 8 bases. CDR3 length equals 15 residues. The germline gives CDR1 SGHAT, CDR2 FQNNGV. The V and J ends lost 7 bases and 3 bases, in that order; junction bases with no gene match: 8. The CDR3 loop reads CASTLELADYNEQFF. DNA for the CDR3: TGTGCCAGCACCCTCGAACTAGCGGACTACAATGAGCAGTTCTTC.

There are many counts of this clonotype. This chain connects TRBV19 to TRBJ1-5; 7 bases agree with TRBD1. Germline V gene sequence: CDR1 LNHDA, CDR2 SQIVND (reference sequence). Trimming removed 10 bases from V and 3 bases from J; junction bases left unmatched: 21. The CDR3 has 18 residues. The CDR3 DNA is TGTGCCACCTCTATACAGGGGCAGGGCAAAAGACTCAATCAGCCCCAGCATTTT. Amino acid sequence: CATSIQGQGKRLNQPQHF.

This clonotype was observed a few times. This chain connects TRBV19 to TRBJ1-5; D is unresolved. V shed 7 bases and J shed 0 bases, with 13 bases lying between them. This CDR3 region has 15 residues. The V gene's germline CDR1 is LNHDA and CDR2 SQIVND (reference sequence). In DNA, the CDR3 is TGTGCCAGTAAGGGTTTACAGATTAGCAATCAGCCCCAGCATTTT. Encoded protein: CASKGLQISNQPQHF.

This clonotype was seen many times. The chain recombines TRBV2 with TRBJ1-2, with D possibly matching TRBD1 (5 bases). The CDR3 is 14 amino acids. V was trimmed by 6 bases and J by 1 base, leaving 12 bases between them. CDR1 SNHLY and CDR2 FYNNEI come from the germline V gene. CDR3: CASRTTTDNYGYTF. CDR3 coding DNA: TGTGCCAGCAGGACGACGACAGATAACTATGGCTACACCTTC. Looking up the rest from reference TRBV2 and TRBJ1-2 gives the full variable domain: EPEVTQTPSHQVTQMGQEVILRCVPISNHLYFYWYRQILGQKVEFLVSFYNNEISEKSEIFDDQFSVERPDGSNFTLKIRSTKLEDSAMYFCASRTTTDNYGYTFGSGTRLTVV.

Ten or more counts support this clonotype. The chain recombines TRBV4-1 with TRBJ1-1; no definite D call. Trimming removed 0 bases from V and 0 bases from J, with 11 bases in between. Germline V gives CDR1 MGHRA, CDR2 YSYEKL. The CDR3 length is 16 residues. This CDR3 reads CASSQDFGQVNTEAFF. The CDR3 nucleotides are TGCGCCAGCAGCCAAGATTTCGGGCAGGTGAACACTGAAGCTTTCTTT.

This clonotype appeared a few times. This chain uses TRBV29-1 with TRBJ2-7; D may be TRBD2 (7 bases). The CDR3 runs to 13 residues. Germline CDR1 is SQVTM and CDR2 is ANQGSEA. With 7 bases removed from V and 0 bases from J, the gap between germline ends came to 13 bases. This CDR3 reads CSGRGASSYEQYF. The CDR3 region has the DNA TGCAGCGGCCGGGGGGCAAGCTCCTACGAGCAGTACTTC.

This clonotype turned up a few times. The J gene is TRBJ2-6, the V gene TRBV6-2 or TRBV6-3; TRBD1 is a possible D gene (6 bases). This CDR3 is built from 15 residues. V was clipped by 5 bases and J by 2 bases, with 10 bases between them. Germline V gene lookup returns CDR1 MNHEY and CDR2 SVGEGT. CDR3 protein: CASSHRDTGANVLTF. In nucleotides, the CDR3 is TGTGCCAGCAGTCACAGGGATACTGGGGCCAACGTCCTGACTTTC.

This clonotype was recorded many times. V gene TRBV7-3 combines with J gene TRBJ2-1, with 8 positions matching TRBD2. This CDR3 is 16 amino acids long. In germline, CDR1 is SGHTA, CDR2 FQGTGA. J lost 4 bases, V lost 2 bases, and 7 bases had no gene match. This chain's CDR3 is CASSLVSGGSYNEQFF. CDR3 nucleotides: TGTGCCAGCAGCTTAGTCAGCGGGGGATCTTACAATGAGCAGTTCTTC.

The CDR3 loop reads CASSELDGSNQPQHF. The CDR3, as DNA: TGTGCCAGCAGTGAGCTGGACGGAAGCAATCAGCCCCAGCATTTT. J is TRBJ1-5 and V is TRBV6-1; D unresolved. This CDR3 has 15 residues. Germline CDR1 reads MNHNS; CDR2 reads SASEGT. V was clipped by 3 bases and J by 1 base, with 10 bases between them.

This clonotype was counted only a few times. The V and J genes are TRBV28 and TRBJ1-6, with TRBD1 matching 8 bases. The germline V gene encodes CDR1 MDHEN and CDR2 SYDVKM. The junction had 9 bases not matched to a gene; V was cut back by 6 bases and J by 8 bases. This CDR3 region has 15 residues. The CDR3: CASRASVDRDSPLHF. The CDR3 DNA is TGTGCCAGCAGGGCCTCGGTGGACAGGGATTCACCCCTCCACTTT.

This clonotype was counted between two and nine times. This chain uses TRBV6-5 with TRBJ1-1; no firm D call. There are 14 residues in the CDR3. Germline CDR1 is MNHEY and CDR2 is SVGAGI. The V end was cut by 3 bases, the J end by 1 base, with 9 bases between. The CDR3 loop reads CASSYDNTNTEAFF. The DNA for the CDR3 is TGTGCCAGCAGTTATGACAACACGAACACTGAAGCTTTCTTT.

This clonotype was seen many times. V is TRBV4-1 and J is TRBJ2-3; D remains ambiguous. Germline V gives CDR1 MGHRA, CDR2 YSYEKL. The CDR3 covers 15 residues. V was trimmed by 3 bases and J by 6 bases, leaving 16 bases between them. DNA of the CDR3: TGCGCCAGCAGCCAGATAAAACCCACCAAGGATACGCAGTATTTT. Encoded protein: CASSQIKPTKDTQYF.